A selection of T cell receptor beta chains follows, all from one sample in a study of spatial heterogeneity in lung cancer. TCRdb independently ran MiXCR on the 5' RACE reads; one entry per CDR3 protein. The repertoire consists of around 27,000 distinct CDR3 sequences, with 5% to 5.5% occurring once and the leading ten covering roughly 26%. The starting material was PBMCs, obtained at follow-up. These TCRs come from a female donor with early-stage non-small cell lung cancer. Each CDR3 is given with its conserved first and last residue. The D gene is left open where the match is weak. Expanded clones get a size class; other rows say once, few or many, or leave the size out.

j_call d_call v_call clone_size cdr3_nt cdr3_aa
TRBJ1-6 . TRBV12-3/TRBV12-4 . TGTGCCAGCAGTTCTCGGGAGAATTCACCCCTCCACTTT CASSSRENSPLHF
TRBJ2-7 . TRBV12-3/TRBV12-4 many TGTGCCAGCAGTTTGTTCAGCGGGTCCCATACCTACGAGCAGTACTTC CASSLFSGSHTYEQYF
TRBJ1-4 TRBD1 TRBV28 . TGTGCCAGCAGTAGCTCCGGGACAGGGACTGAAAAACTGTTTTTT CASSSSGTGTEKLFF
TRBJ2-7 TRBD2 TRBV6-2/TRBV6-3 . TGTGCCAGCACCGATAGCGGGAGGTCGGAGCAGTACTTC CASTDSGRSEQYF
TRBJ2-7 TRBD2 TRBV6-5 few TGTGCCAGCGGTCTCGGGGGGTCCTACGAGCAGTACTTC CASGLGGSYEQYF
TRBJ1-4 . TRBV4-2 many TGTGCCAGCAGCCCACACTTAAGGGGTGAAAAACTGTTTTTT CASSPHLRGEKLFF
TRBJ2-1 . TRBV28 many TGTGCCAGCAGTTCGCAAACGGGACGGTACAATGAGCAGTTCTTC CASSSQTGRYNEQFF
TRBJ1-1 . TRBV15 many TGTGCCACCAGCAGAGATTACCTTGAAGCTTTCTTT CATSRDYLEAFF
TRBJ2-3 TRBD2 TRBV20-1 many TGCAGTGCCTTGGGGGGGAGGGCCGGCACAGATACGCAGTATTTT CSALGGRAGTDTQYF
TRBJ2-5 TRBD2 TRBV5-4 many TGTGCCAGCAGCCACCGACTAGCGGGAGGGAGGGAGACCCAGTACTTC CASSHRLAGGRETQYF
TRBJ2-2 . TRBV4-2 many TGTGCCAGCAGCCAAGCCGTGGGGGAGCTGTTTTTT CASSQAVGELFF
TRBJ2-3 . TRBV6-6 . TGTGCCAGCAAAGCGGGCACAGATACGCAGTATTTT CASKAGTDTQYF
TRBJ2-1 . TRBV28 many TGTGCCAGCAGTTTATCGGGAAGGGGGGGCAATGAGCAGTTCTTC CASSLSGRGGNEQFF
TRBJ1-6 . TRBV19 many TGTGCCAGTACTACCCGGACCGGAGCCTATAATTCACCCCTCCACTTT CASTTRTGAYNSPLHF
TRBJ1-6 . TRBV12-3/TRBV12-4 many TGTGCCAGCAGCCAGACCCAGGGATTGGGGCTTAATTCACCCCTCCACTTT CASSQTQGLGLNSPLHF
TRBJ2-2 TRBD2 TRBV3-1 many TGTGCCAGCTTAAGCGGGGTAAACACCGGGGAGCTGTTTTTT CASLSGVNTGELFF
TRBJ2-5 . TRBV7-9 many TGTGCCAGCACCGGGGTCAAAGAGACCCAGTACTTC CASTGVKETQYF
TRBJ2-3 TRBD1 TRBV7-9 many TGTGCCAGCAGCTTAGCGGGGACAGGTTCCACAGATACGCAGTATTTT CASSLAGTGSTDTQYF
TRBJ2-6 . TRBV27 many TGTGCCAGCAGACCTGCCGCCCTCTCTGGGGCCAACGTCCTGACTTTC CASRPAALSGANVLTF
TRBJ2-1 TRBD2 TRBV20-1 many TGCAGTGCTAGAGGGCTAGCGGGAGAGGTACGGAGGAATGAGCAGTTCTTC CSARGLAGEVRRNEQFF
TRBJ2-7 TRBD2 TRBV6-5 many TGTGCCAGCAGTCAGGCTAGCGGCTTACAGCAGTACTTC CASSQASGLQQYF
TRBJ2-3 . TRBV19 many TGTGCCAGTAGTAGACAAGGCAGGGAGGCTACGCAGTATTTT CASSRQGREATQYF
TRBJ2-7 . TRBV7-9 many TGTGCCAGCAGCTTTTCGGGGGCCCTTAGCTCCTACGAGCAGTACTTC CASSFSGALSSYEQYF
TRBJ2-7 TRBD2 TRBV28 many TGTGCCAGTGCAAGCGGGGGGGCGAAGAACGAGCAGTACTTC CASASGGAKNEQYF
TRBJ2-2 TRBD2 TRBV7-2 many TGTGCCAGCAGCCCGGCTAGCGGGAGCGTCGGGGAGCTGTTTTTT CASSPASGSVGELFF
TRBJ1-1 . TRBV2 many TGTGCCAGCATGGGGAATAGGAACACTGAAGCTTTCTTT CASMGNRNTEAFF
TRBJ2-2 TRBD2 TRBV7-2 few TGTGCCAGCAGCTTAGGCGGGGGACTAGCGGGAGCGGTTGAGCTGTTTTTT CASSLGGGLAGAVELFF
TRBJ2-3 . TRBV5-1 many TGCGCCAGCAGCTTGGATGGGCAGGGACCCGCAGATACGCAGTATTTT CASSLDGQGPADTQYF
TRBJ1-1 . TRBV6-5 many TGTGCCAGCAGGCTACAGGCCATGAACACTGAAGCTTTCTTT CASRLQAMNTEAFF
TRBJ2-3 . TRBV19 many TGTGCCAGTTCCAGGCGGCGTTCACTTAGCACAGATACGCAGTATTTT CASSRRRSLSTDTQYF
TRBJ1-2 . TRBV4-2 few TGTGCCAGCAGCCAAGATTCGTATGGCTACACCTTC CASSQDSYGYTF
TRBJ2-5 . TRBV28 . TGTGCCAGCAGTTTATACGGGAGAGGGGAGACCCAGTACTTC CASSLYGRGETQYF
TRBJ2-3 TRBD2 TRBV20-1 many TGCAGTGCTAGTGGCGGGGGGGTGTTCACAGATACGCAGTATTTT CSASGGGVFTDTQYF
TRBJ2-3 TRBD2 TRBV6-2/TRBV6-3 many TGTGCCAGCAGTTACTTGAGCGGGAGGGCCGGTGAAGATACGCAGTATTTT CASSYLSGRAGEDTQYF
TRBJ2-3 TRBD1 TRBV28 many TGTGCCAGCAGCCTGACAGGGGCGGGTACAGATACGCAGTATTTT CASSLTGAGTDTQYF
TRBJ1-4 . TRBV7-2 many TGTGCCAGCAGCCGCGGGGGTACTAATGAAAAACTGTTTTTT CASSRGGTNEKLFF
TRBJ2-1 . TRBV7-8 many TGTGCCAGCAGCGAAAATTCGGCGACAGCAAGTCAGAATGAGCAGTTCTTC CASSENSATASQNEQFF
TRBJ2-5 . TRBV4-1 many TGCGCCAGCAGCCCCAGGGGGGCGTACCAAGAGACCCAGTACTTC CASSPRGAYQETQYF
TRBJ2-1 TRBD1 TRBV28 many TGTGCCAGCAGCCCCGGACAGGGGGGGAGCAATGAGCAGTTCTTC CASSPGQGGSNEQFF
TRBJ2-7 TRBD1 TRBV7-2 many TGTGCCAGCAGAGTGGGACAGGGGACCTACGAGCAGTACTTC CASRVGQGTYEQYF
TRBJ2-1 . TRBV5-4 . TGTGCCAGCAGCTTGGGCCTATACAGTGAGCAGTTCTTC CASSLGLYSEQFF
TRBJ2-1 TRBD2 TRBV6-1 many TGTGCCAGCAGTGAAAGCAGCGGGGCCCAACCTAATGAGCAGTTCTTC CASSESSGAQPNEQFF
TRBJ2-3 . TRBV18 . TGTGCCAGCTCACCAACGAGACAGAGCACAGATACGCAGTATTTT CASSPTRQSTDTQYF
TRBJ2-7 . TRBV28 many TGTGCCAGCACCGGGCCGGGCCAAGGGAGAGAGCAGTACTTC CASTGPGQGREQYF
TRBJ2-7 . TRBV7-9 many TGTGCCAGCAGCTTACGGGGATCCTACGAGCAGTACTTC CASSLRGSYEQYF
TRBJ2-1 . TRBV2 many TGTGCCAGCAGTGAAGGCCAAGTCTACAATGAGCAGTTCTTC CASSEGQVYNEQFF
TRBJ2-2 TRBD2 TRBV7-3 many TGTGCCAGCAGCCCCAGGACTAGCGGGGGGGCCCGGAGGACCGGGGAGCTGTTTTTT CASSPRTSGGARRTGELFF
TRBJ1-2 . TRBV6-5 many TGTGCCAGTGTAGGTAGTTCGTCTATGTGGTACACCTTC CASVGSSSMWYTF
TRBJ1-2 . TRBV5-1 many TGCGCCAGCAGCTTGGACAGGGCGAGACCGACCTACACCTTC CASSLDRARPTYTF
TRBJ2-3 TRBD1 TRBV7-6 . TGTGCCAGCAGCTTAGCGAGGCCAGGGGGAGCAGATACGCAGTATTTT CASSLARPGGADTQYF
TRBJ1-3 . TRBV28 many TGTGCCAGCCTGAGGGGGGCGGAAGGAAACACCATATATTTT CASLRGAEGNTIYF
TRBJ1-1 . TRBV28 medium-sized TGTGCCAGCAGTTTAACGGGGTGGGACGCACAAAACACTGAAGCTTTCTTT CASSLTGWDAQNTEAFF
TRBJ1-2 . TRBV28 many TGTGCCACCCGAGCGGGCTATGGCTACACCTTC CATRAGYGYTF
TRBJ2-3 TRBD2 TRBV5-1 many TGCGCCAGCAGCCCTGGACTAGCGGATCCTAGCACAGATACGCAGTATTTT CASSPGLADPSTDTQYF